This TCR beta chain came from a study of regulatory T cells in long-lasting Graves disease. CDR3 regions were amplified by Arm-PCR using iRepertoire HTBI primers to build TCR beta libraries. A single record per CDR3 protein comes from TCRdb applying MiXCR to the multiplex PCR reads. Of about 400,000 distinct CDR3 sequences detected, 20% to 25% appear once; the ten largest clones hold 20% to 25%. V lost 2 bases, J lost 2 bases, and 9 bases lay in between. The germline CDR1 and CDR2 sequences are SGHAT and FQNNGV. The CDR3 loop spans 14 amino acids. Stated time point: persistent/refractory GD, antithyroid drugs over 5 years with positive TRAb. PBMCs provided the RNA from which the TCR library was made. This clonotype was seen ten or more times.

This material consisted of peripheral blood mononuclear cells (PBMCs), taken when the disease was refractory, from a patient treated with antithyroid drugs. The source of this sequence is a female donor with Graves disease. V gene TRBV11-2 combines with J gene TRBJ1-1; no definite D call. CDR3 amino acids: CASSLTGLNTEAFF. In nucleotides, the CDR3 is TGTGCCAGCAGCTTAACCGGGCTCAACACTGAAGCTTTCTTT.